The clone carrying this T cell receptor (beta chain) was recorded only once. Its cognate antigen is unknown. This CDR3 is built from 15 residues. V gave up 4 bases and J gave up 0 bases, with 10 bases separating them. CDR1 SGHTA and CDR2 FQGNSA come from the germline V gene. These data belong to a study of T cells in narcolepsy. Measured with immunoSEQ multiplex PCR; TCRdb has only the in-frame clones, and not every one. The table records some 20,000 clones, 80% to 85% of them present only once. Study findings and constraints: No autoreactive T cell clone sequences appeared in some memory CD4+ repertoires. Reportedly, autoreactive clonotypes were serially detected in patients' blood but not controls'. HCRT-specific and TRIB2-specific autoreactive clonotypes appeared among same-patient CSF and blood CD4+ clonotypes.

The sample taken for sequencing was memory (CD45RA-) CD4+ T cells from blood. The chain links TRBV7-2 to TRBJ1-5; D gene unclear. The TCR was taken from a human donor in good health. CDR3 region: CASSSRAGSNQPQHF. The CDR3 DNA reads as TGTGCCAGCAGCTCTAGGGCGGGTAGCAATCAGCCCCAGCATTTT.